These T cell receptor beta chains were read from a single sample in a study of blood T cell repertoires in COVID-19. The protocol was immunoSEQ multiplex PCR, while the TCRdb copy is restricted to in-frame clones and leaves out a portion. The table includes more than 300,000 clones, more than 70% detected once. Material: peripheral blood. These receptors came from a woman between 65 and 79 years old with COVID-19, enrolled during active disease. CDR3s include the opening cysteine and the closing phenylalanine or tryptophan. The order of the fields is J gene, clone size, V gene, D gene, CDR3 length, CDR3 protein, CDR3 DNA. A D gene is named only where the DNA matches it firmly. The size of a clone is reported for some rows only, either as once, few or many, or as a class for expanded clones.

j_call: TRBJ2-2
clone_size: NA
v_call: TRBV19
d_call: NA
cdr3_length: 11
cdr3_aa: CASSIRGELFF
cdr3_nt: TGTGCCAGTAGTATACGGGGGGAGCTGTTTTTT

j_call: TRBJ1-2
clone_size: NA
v_call: TRBV6-5
d_call: TRBD1
cdr3_length: 15
cdr3_aa: CASSYPHRGEVGYTF
cdr3_nt: TGTGCCAGCAGCTACCCGCACAGGGGGGAGGTTGGCTACACCTTC

j_call: TRBJ2-5
clone_size: NA
v_call: TRBV11-3
d_call: NA
cdr3_length: 17
cdr3_aa: CASSQAVGGTTQETQYF
cdr3_nt: TGTGCCAGCAGCCAGGCGGTGGGGGGGACAACCCAAGAGACCCAGTACTTC

j_call: TRBJ1-2
clone_size: NA
v_call: TRBV3-1/TRBV3-2
d_call: TRBD1
cdr3_length: 14
cdr3_aa: CASSQDPGGFGYTF
cdr3_nt: TGTGCCAGCAGCCAAGACCCAGGGGGCTTTGGCTACACCTTC

j_call: TRBJ1-2
clone_size: NA
v_call: TRBV25-1
d_call: NA
cdr3_length: 14
cdr3_aa: CASSGRVGGYGYTF
cdr3_nt: TGTGCCAGCAGTGGCCGAGTGGGGGGTTATGGCTACACCTTC

j_call: TRBJ2-2
clone_size: NA
v_call: TRBV7-9
d_call: NA
cdr3_length: 14
cdr3_aa: CASSLGLFTGELFF
cdr3_nt: TGTGCCAGCAGCCTGGGACTTTTCACCGGGGAGCTGTTTTTT

j_call: TRBJ1-1
clone_size: few
v_call: TRBV3-1/TRBV3-2
d_call: TRBD1
cdr3_length: 13
cdr3_aa: CASSPGGYTEAFF
cdr3_nt: TGTGCCAGCAGCCCAGGGGGCTACACTGAAGCTTTCTTT

j_call: TRBJ2-3
clone_size: NA
v_call: TRBV5-1
d_call: TRBD1
cdr3_length: 15
cdr3_aa: CASSRQGFFTDTQYF
cdr3_nt: TGCGCCAGCAGCCGACAGGGATTTTTCACAGATACGCAGTATTTT

j_call: TRBJ1-3
clone_size: once
v_call: TRBV9
d_call: TRBD1
cdr3_length: 15
cdr3_aa: CASSPDRGYGNTIYF
cdr3_nt: TGTGCCAGCAGCCCCGACAGGGGATACGGAAACACCATATATTTT

j_call: TRBJ1-1
clone_size: NA
v_call: TRBV2
d_call: NA
cdr3_length: 14
cdr3_aa: CASIHGGMNTEAFF
cdr3_nt: TGTGCCAGCATTCACGGAGGAATGAACACTGAAGCTTTCTTT

j_call: TRBJ1-2
clone_size: NA
v_call: TRBV4-2
d_call: NA
cdr3_length: 15
cdr3_aa: CASSQEIWQVYGYTF
cdr3_nt: TGTGCCAGCAGCCAAGAAATATGGCAGGTCTATGGCTACACCTTC

j_call: TRBJ1-1
clone_size: NA
v_call: TRBV19
d_call: TRBD1
cdr3_length: 18
cdr3_aa: CASSIRPGGFAMNTEAFF
cdr3_nt: TGTGCCAGTAGTATTAGGCCAGGGGGATTCGCCATGAACACTGAAGCTTTCTTT

j_call: TRBJ1-1
clone_size: NA
v_call: TRBV24-1
d_call: NA
cdr3_length: 13
cdr3_aa: CATSDSPENRAFF
cdr3_nt: TGTGCCACCAGTGATTCCCCGGAAAACAGAGCTTTCTTT

j_call: TRBJ2-7
clone_size: NA
v_call: TRBV30
d_call: NA
cdr3_length: 12
cdr3_aa: CAWEGNTYEQYF
cdr3_nt: TGTGCCTGGGAGGGGAATACCTACGAGCAGTACTTC

j_call: TRBJ2-5
clone_size: once
v_call: TRBV28
d_call: NA
cdr3_length: 14
cdr3_aa: CASSLLMFQETQYF
cdr3_nt: TGTGCCAGCAGTTTATTAATGTTCCAAGAGACCCAGTACTTC

j_call: TRBJ2-7
clone_size: NA
v_call: TRBV6-5
d_call: NA
cdr3_length: 12
cdr3_aa: CASGRVIYEQYF
cdr3_nt: TGTGCCAGCGGGCGGGTTATCTACGAGCAGTACTTC

j_call: TRBJ2-1
clone_size: NA
v_call: TRBV5-6
d_call: TRBD1
cdr3_length: 16
cdr3_aa: CASSLLDRAPYNEQFF
cdr3_nt: TGTGCCAGCAGCTTGCTTGACAGGGCCCCCTACAATGAGCAGTTCTTC

j_call: TRBJ2-3
clone_size: few
v_call: TRBV3-1/TRBV3-2
d_call: NA
cdr3_length: 14
cdr3_aa: CASSQAPRPDTQYF
cdr3_nt: TGTGCCAGCAGCCAAGCCCCCAGGCCAGATACGCAGTATTTT

j_call: TRBJ2-5
clone_size: NA
v_call: TRBV10-3
d_call: NA
cdr3_length: 13
cdr3_aa: CAIKRTTVETQYF
cdr3_nt: TGTGCCATCAAGAGGACTACGGTTGAGACCCAGTACTTC

j_call: TRBJ1-5
clone_size: NA
v_call: TRBV6-1
d_call: NA
cdr3_length: 14
cdr3_aa: CASSFQGSNQPQHF
cdr3_nt: TGTGCCAGCAGTTTTCAGGGAAGCAATCAGCCCCAGCATTTT

j_call: TRBJ1-1
clone_size: NA
v_call: TRBV7-2
d_call: NA
cdr3_length: 15
cdr3_aa: CASSFSQTMNTEAFF
cdr3_nt: TGTGCCAGCAGCTTTTCACAGACCATGAACACTGAAGCTTTCTTT

j_call: TRBJ1-1
clone_size: NA
v_call: TRBV4-2
d_call: TRBD1
cdr3_length: 16
cdr3_aa: CASSQEVGQENTEAFF
cdr3_nt: TGTGCCAGCAGCCAAGAGGTGGGACAGGAGAACACTGAAGCTTTCTTT

j_call: TRBJ1-4
clone_size: NA
v_call: TRBV28
d_call: NA
cdr3_length: 17
cdr3_aa: CASSSSLDRPTNEKLFF
cdr3_nt: TGTGCCAGCAGTTCATCGCTTGACAGGCCAACTAATGAAAAACTGTTTTTT

j_call: TRBJ1-3
clone_size: NA
v_call: TRBV21-1
d_call: NA
cdr3_length: 13
cdr3_aa: CASSNYRGNTIYF
cdr3_nt: TGTGCCAGCAGCAATTACAGGGGAAACACCATATATTTT

j_call: TRBJ2-3
clone_size: NA
v_call: TRBV30
d_call: NA
cdr3_length: 17
cdr3_aa: CAWSHYLVLGSTDTQYF
cdr3_nt: TGTGCCTGGAGCCACTATCTCGTACTTGGGAGCACAGATACGCAGTATTTT

j_call: TRBJ1-2
clone_size: NA
v_call: TRBV7-9
d_call: NA
cdr3_length: 11
cdr3_aa: CASGQNYGYTF
cdr3_nt: TGTGCCAGCGGACAGAACTATGGCTACACCTTC